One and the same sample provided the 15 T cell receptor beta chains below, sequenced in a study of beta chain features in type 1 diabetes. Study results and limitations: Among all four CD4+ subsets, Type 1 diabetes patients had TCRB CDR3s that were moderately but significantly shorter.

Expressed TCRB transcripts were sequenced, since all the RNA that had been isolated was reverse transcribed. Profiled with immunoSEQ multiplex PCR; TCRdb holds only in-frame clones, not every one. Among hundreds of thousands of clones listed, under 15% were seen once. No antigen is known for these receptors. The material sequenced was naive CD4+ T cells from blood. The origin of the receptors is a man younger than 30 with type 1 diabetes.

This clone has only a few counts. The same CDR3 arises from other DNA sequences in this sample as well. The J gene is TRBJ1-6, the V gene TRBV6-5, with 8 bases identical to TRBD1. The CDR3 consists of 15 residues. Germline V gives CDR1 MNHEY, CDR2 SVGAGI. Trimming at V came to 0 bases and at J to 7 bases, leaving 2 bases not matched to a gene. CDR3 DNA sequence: TGTGCCAGCAGTTACTCAGGGACAGGAAATTCACCCCTCCACTTT. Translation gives CASSYSGTGNSPLHF.

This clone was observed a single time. The CDR3 region has the DNA TGTGCCAGCAGTTACTGGAGCTCTGGAAACACCATATATTTT. It specifies CASSYWSSGNTIYF. V usage is TRBV6-6 and J usage is TRBJ1-3; unclear D gene. Deletions cut 1 base from V and 0 bases from J, with 4 bases between. Germline CDR1 is MNHNY and CDR2 is SVGAGI (reference sequence). The CDR3 extends over 14 amino acids.

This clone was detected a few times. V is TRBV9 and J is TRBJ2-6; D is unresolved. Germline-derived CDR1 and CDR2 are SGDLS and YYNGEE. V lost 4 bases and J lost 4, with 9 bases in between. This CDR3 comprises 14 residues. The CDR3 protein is CASSSSSGANVLTF. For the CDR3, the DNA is TGTGCCAGCAGCTCCTCCTCGGGGGCCAACGTCCTGACTTTC.

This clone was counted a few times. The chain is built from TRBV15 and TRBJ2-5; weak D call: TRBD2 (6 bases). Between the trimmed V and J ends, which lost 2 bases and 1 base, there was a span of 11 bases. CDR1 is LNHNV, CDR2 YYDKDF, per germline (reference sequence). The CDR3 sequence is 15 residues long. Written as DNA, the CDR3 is TGTGCCACCAGCAGACAACCCGGGAGCCAAGAGACCCAGTACTTC. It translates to CATSRQPGSQETQYF.

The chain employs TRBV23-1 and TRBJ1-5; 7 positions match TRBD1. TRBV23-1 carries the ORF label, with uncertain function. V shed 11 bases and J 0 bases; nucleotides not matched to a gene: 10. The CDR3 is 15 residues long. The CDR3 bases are TGCGCCGGTCTAGACAGGGACCATAGCAATCAGCCCCAGCATTTT. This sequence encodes CAGLDRDHSNQPQHF.

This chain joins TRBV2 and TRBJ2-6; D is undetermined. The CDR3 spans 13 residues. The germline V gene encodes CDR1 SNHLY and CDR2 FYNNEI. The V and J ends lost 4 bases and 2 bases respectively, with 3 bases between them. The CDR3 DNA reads TGTGCCAGCAGTGCTACTGGGGCCAACGTCCTGACTTTC. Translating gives CASSATGANVLTF. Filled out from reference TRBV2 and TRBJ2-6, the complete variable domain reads EPEVTQTPSHQVTQMGQEVILRCVPISNHLYFYWYRQILGQKVEFLVSFYNNEISEKSEIFDDQFSVERPDGSNFTLKIRSTKLEDSAMYFCASSATGANVLTFGAGSRLTVL.

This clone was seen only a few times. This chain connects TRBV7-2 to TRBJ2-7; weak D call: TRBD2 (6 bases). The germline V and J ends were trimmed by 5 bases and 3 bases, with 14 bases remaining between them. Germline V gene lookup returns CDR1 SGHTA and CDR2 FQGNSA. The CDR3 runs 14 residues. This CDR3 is CASSPLAGSYEQYF. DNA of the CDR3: TGTGCCAGCAGCCCCCTTGCGGGGAGCTACGAGCAGTACTTC. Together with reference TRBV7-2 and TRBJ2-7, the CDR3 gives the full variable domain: GAGVSQSPSNKVTEKGKDVELRCDPISGHTALYWYRQSLGQGLEFLIYFQGNSAPDKSGLPSDRFSAERTGGSVSTLTIQRTQQEDSAVYLCASSPLAGSYEQYFGPGTRLTVT.

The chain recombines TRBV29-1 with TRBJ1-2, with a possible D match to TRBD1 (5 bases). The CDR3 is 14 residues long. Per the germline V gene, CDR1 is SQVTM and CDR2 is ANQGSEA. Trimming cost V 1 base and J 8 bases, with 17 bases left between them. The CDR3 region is CSVEARQQWDGYTF. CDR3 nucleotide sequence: TGCAGCGTTGAAGCCCGACAGCAGTGGGACGGCTACACCTTC.

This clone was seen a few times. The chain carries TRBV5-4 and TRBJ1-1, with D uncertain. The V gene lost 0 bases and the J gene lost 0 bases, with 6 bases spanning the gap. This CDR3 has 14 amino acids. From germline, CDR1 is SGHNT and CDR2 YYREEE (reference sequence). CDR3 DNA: TGTGCCAGCAGCTTGGACAGATTGAACACTGAAGCTTTCTTT. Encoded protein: CASSLDRLNTEAFF.

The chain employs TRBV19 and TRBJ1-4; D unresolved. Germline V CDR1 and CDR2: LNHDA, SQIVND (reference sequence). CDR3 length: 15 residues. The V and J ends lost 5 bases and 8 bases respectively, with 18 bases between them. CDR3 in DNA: TGTGCCAGTAGTCCCCGTTCCGGGGATAACGAAAAACTGTTTTTT. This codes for CASSPRSGDNEKLFF.

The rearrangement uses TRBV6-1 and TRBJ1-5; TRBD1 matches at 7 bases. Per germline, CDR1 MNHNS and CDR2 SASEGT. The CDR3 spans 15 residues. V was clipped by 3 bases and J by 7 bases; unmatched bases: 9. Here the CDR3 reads CASSDQGGAWQPQHF. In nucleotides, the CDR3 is TGTGCCAGCAGTGACCAGGGGGGGGCTTGGCAGCCCCAGCATTTT.

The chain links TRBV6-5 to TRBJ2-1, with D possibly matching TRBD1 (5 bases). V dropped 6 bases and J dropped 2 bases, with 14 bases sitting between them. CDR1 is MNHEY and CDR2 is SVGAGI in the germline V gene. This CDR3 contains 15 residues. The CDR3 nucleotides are TGTGCCAGCAGCCCAAGTCAGGGCCCCTACAATGAGCAGTTCTTC. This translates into CASSPSQGPYNEQFF.

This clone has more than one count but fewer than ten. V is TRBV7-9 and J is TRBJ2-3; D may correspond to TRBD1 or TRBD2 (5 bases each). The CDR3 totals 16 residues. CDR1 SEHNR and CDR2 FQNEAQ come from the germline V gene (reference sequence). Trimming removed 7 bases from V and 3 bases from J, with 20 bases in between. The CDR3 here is CASTLGVGPITDTQYF. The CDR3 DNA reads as TGTGCCAGCACCCTGGGGGTGGGGCCGATTACAGATACGCAGTATTTT.

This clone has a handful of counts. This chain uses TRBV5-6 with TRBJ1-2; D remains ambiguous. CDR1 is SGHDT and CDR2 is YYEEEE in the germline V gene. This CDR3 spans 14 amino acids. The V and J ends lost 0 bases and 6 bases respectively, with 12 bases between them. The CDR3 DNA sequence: TGTGCCAGCAGCTTGGCCGGGGTATGGAATGGCTACACCTTC. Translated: CASSLAGVWNGYTF.

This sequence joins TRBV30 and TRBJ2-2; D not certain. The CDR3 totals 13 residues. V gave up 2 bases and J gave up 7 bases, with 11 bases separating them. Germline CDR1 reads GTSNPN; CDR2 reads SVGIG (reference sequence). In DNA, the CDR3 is TGTGCCTGGAGTTCCCGGATTGGCGGGGAGCTGTTTTTT. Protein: CAWSSRIGGELFF.